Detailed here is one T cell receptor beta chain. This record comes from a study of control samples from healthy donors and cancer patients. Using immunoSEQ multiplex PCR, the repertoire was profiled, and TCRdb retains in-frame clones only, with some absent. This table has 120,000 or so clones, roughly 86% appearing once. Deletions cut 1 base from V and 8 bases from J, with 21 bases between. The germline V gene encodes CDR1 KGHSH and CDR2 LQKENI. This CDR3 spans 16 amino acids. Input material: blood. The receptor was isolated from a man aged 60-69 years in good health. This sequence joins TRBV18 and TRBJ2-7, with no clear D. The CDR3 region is CASSPLDPDGTLKQYF. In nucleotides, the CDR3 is TGTGCCAGCTCACCACTGGACCCCGACGGCACGCTAAAGCAGTACTTC.